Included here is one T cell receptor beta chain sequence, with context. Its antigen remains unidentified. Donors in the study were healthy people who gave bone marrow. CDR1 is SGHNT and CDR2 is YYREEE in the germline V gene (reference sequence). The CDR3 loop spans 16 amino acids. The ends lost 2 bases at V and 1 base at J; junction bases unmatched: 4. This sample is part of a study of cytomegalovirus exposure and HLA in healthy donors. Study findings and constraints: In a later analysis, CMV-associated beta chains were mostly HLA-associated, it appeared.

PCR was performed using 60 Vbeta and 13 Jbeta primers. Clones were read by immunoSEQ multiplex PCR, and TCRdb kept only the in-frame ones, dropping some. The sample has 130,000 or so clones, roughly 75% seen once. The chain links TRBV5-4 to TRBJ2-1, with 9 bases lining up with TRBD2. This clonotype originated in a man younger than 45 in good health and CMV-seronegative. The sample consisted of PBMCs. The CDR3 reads CASSFRAGGSYNEQFF. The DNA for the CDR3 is TGTGCCAGCAGCTTCAGGGCGGGAGGGTCCTACAATGAGCAGTTCTTC.